The clone carrying this T cell receptor beta chain showed up many times. With 0 bases removed from V and 3 bases from J, the gap between germline ends came to 14 bases. Germline CDR1 and CDR2: KGHDR and SFDVKD. The CDR3 is made up of 17 amino acids. This record belongs to a study of T cells after yellow fever vaccination. TCRdb recomputed calls from the 5' RACE reads with MiXCR, one row per CDR3 protein. The sample lists hundreds of thousands of distinct CDR3 sequences, approximately 3.9% occurring once. The receptor was derived from a young man who received the YFV17D yellow fever vaccine. The sequenced sample was PBMCs, obtained on the day of the yellow fever booster vaccination. The V call is TRBV24-1, the J call TRBJ1-5; D is unresolved. The CDR3 DNA reads as TGTGCCACCAGTGATTTGCTAGGGCGGTCTTACAATCAGCCCCAGCATTTT. The encoded protein is CATSDLLGRSYNQPQHF.